What follows are 3 T cell receptor beta chains derived from one specimen sequenced in a study of blood T cell repertoires in COVID-19. Assay: immunoSEQ multiplex PCR; the TCRdb copy retains only in-frame clones and omits some. The table includes about 73,000 clones, approximately 80% detected once. Sequenced material: peripheral blood. The receptors come from a woman aged 55-69 years with acute or convalescent COVID-19.

This clone was seen a single time. This rearrangement joins TRBV2 to TRBJ2-3, with 8 bases identical to TRBD1. Per the germline V gene, CDR1 is SNHLY and CDR2 is FYNNEI. CDR3 size: 14 residues. V shed 5 bases, J shed 1 base, and the junction held 2 bases outside the gene matches. The CDR3 spells CASSNRGGTDTQYF. CDR3 nucleotides: TGTGCCAGCAGTAACAGGGGGGGCACAGATACGCAGTATTTT. Full variable domain (outside the CDR3, taken from reference TRBV2 and TRBJ2-3): EPEVTQTPSHQVTQMGQEVILRCVPISNHLYFYWYRQILGQKVEFLVSFYNNEISEKSEIFDDQFSVERPDGSNFTLKIRSTKLEDSAMYFCASSNRGGTDTQYFGPGTRLTVL.

The chain recombines TRBV6-1 with TRBJ1-5; no definite D call. Trimming removed 3 bases from V and 1 base from J, with 10 bases in between. This CDR3 spans 15 amino acids. Germline CDR1 and CDR2: MNHNS and SASEGT. CDR3 protein: CASSERGRSNQPQHF. The DNA for the CDR3 is TGTGCCAGCAGTGAGCGGGGAAGAAGCAATCAGCCCCAGCATTTT.

The chain is built from TRBV6-5 and TRBJ2-7; TRBD1 might be the D (5 bases). The CDR3 has 12 amino acids. Germline lookup yields CDR1 MNHEY and CDR2 SVGAGI. The ends were cut back, 9 bases at V and 2 bases at J, with 11 bases in the middle. CDR3 in amino acids: CASRRDPYEQYF. The CDR3, as DNA: TGTGCCAGTCGCAGGGATCCCTACGAGCAGTACTTC.